These T cell receptor beta chains were read from a single sample in a study of blood T cell repertoires in COVID-19. TCRdb's table, derived via immunoSEQ multiplex PCR, lists solely in-frame clones and lacks some. The data hold about 350,000 clones, with about 92% observed a single time. Sequenced material: peripheral blood. Receptors were obtained from a woman aged 60 to 75 with COVID-19, enrolled during active disease. Each CDR3 is given with its conserved first and last residue. The order of the fields is CDR3 protein, CDR3 DNA, J gene, D gene, V gene, clone size. D genes are given only for firm matches. Clone size, where shown, is once, few, many, or a class for clones that have expanded.

cdr3_aa: CASSPLSETQYF
cdr3_nt: TGTGCCAGCAGCCCATTGAGCGAGACCCAGTACTTC
j_call: TRBJ2-5
d_call: .
v_call: TRBV11-2
clone_size: .

cdr3_aa: CASSQDARGETQYF
cdr3_nt: TGTGCCAGCAGCCAAGATGCGCGGGGGGAGACCCAGTACTTC
j_call: TRBJ2-5
d_call: TRBD2
v_call: TRBV3-1/TRBV3-2
clone_size: .

cdr3_aa: CASSLGQKNSPLHF
cdr3_nt: TGTGCCAGCAGCCTGGGACAGAAGAATTCACCCCTCCACTTT
j_call: TRBJ1-6
d_call: TRBD1
v_call: TRBV3-1/TRBV3-2
clone_size: .

cdr3_aa: CASSDRYQPQHF
cdr3_nt: TGTGCCAGCAGTGATCGGTACCAGCCCCAGCATTTT
j_call: TRBJ1-5
d_call: .
v_call: TRBV12-3/TRBV12-4
clone_size: .

cdr3_aa: CASSAQAGGTTYGYTF
cdr3_nt: TGTGCCAGCAGCGCACAGGCCGGGGGGACTACCTATGGCTACACCTTC
j_call: TRBJ1-2
d_call: .
v_call: TRBV7-3
clone_size: .

cdr3_aa: CASSPEPSLAIYF
cdr3_nt: TGCGCCAGCAGCCCTGAACCCAGTCTTGCCATATATTTT
j_call: TRBJ1-3
d_call: .
v_call: TRBV5-1
clone_size: .

cdr3_aa: CASSPWTASYEQYF
cdr3_nt: TGTGCCAGCAGCCCGTGGACAGCCTCCTACGAGCAGTACTTC
j_call: TRBJ2-7
d_call: .
v_call: TRBV7-9
clone_size: .

cdr3_aa: CASSLVDRSNQPQHF
cdr3_nt: TGTGCCAGCAGCTTAGTGGACAGGAGCAATCAGCCCCAGCATTTT
j_call: TRBJ1-5
d_call: TRBD1
v_call: TRBV7-8
clone_size: once

cdr3_aa: CASSIGAGETEAFF
cdr3_nt: TGTGCCAGCAGCATAGGGGCAGGGGAGACTGAAGCTTTCTTT
j_call: TRBJ1-1
d_call: .
v_call: TRBV7-3
clone_size: .

cdr3_aa: CASSSPPGRPGGTEAFF
cdr3_nt: TGTGCCAGCAGTTCACCCCCTGGTCGCCCAGGGGGGACTGAAGCTTTCTTT
j_call: TRBJ1-1
d_call: TRBD1
v_call: TRBV28
clone_size: .

cdr3_aa: CASGEVRGDQPQHF
cdr3_nt: TGTGCCAGCGGGGAGGTAAGGGGTGATCAGCCCCAGCATTTT
j_call: TRBJ1-5
d_call: .
v_call: TRBV4-2
clone_size: .

cdr3_aa: CASAGVPGNTIYF
cdr3_nt: TGTGCCAGCGCGGGCGTTCCAGGAAACACCATATATTTT
j_call: TRBJ1-3
d_call: .
v_call: TRBV7-9
clone_size: once

cdr3_aa: CASTPRRGRQYF
cdr3_nt: TGTGCCAGCACCCCCCGGAGGGGGCGGCAGTACTTC
j_call: TRBJ2-7
d_call: .
v_call: TRBV7-8
clone_size: once

cdr3_aa: CASSYLYGTGGYGYTF
cdr3_nt: TGTGCCAGCAGTTACTTATATGGGACAGGGGGGTATGGCTACACCTTC
j_call: TRBJ1-2
d_call: TRBD1
v_call: TRBV6-5
clone_size: once

cdr3_aa: CASSLTGTYGYTF
cdr3_nt: TGTGCCAGCAGTCTTACAGGAACCTATGGCTACACCTTC
j_call: TRBJ1-2
d_call: .
v_call: TRBV2
clone_size: once

cdr3_aa: CASSWDRVQPQHF
cdr3_nt: TGTGCCAGCAGTTGGGACAGGGTCCAGCCCCAGCATTTT
j_call: TRBJ1-5
d_call: TRBD1
v_call: TRBV7-2
clone_size: .

cdr3_aa: CASRQAQETQYF
cdr3_nt: TGTGCCAGCAGACAGGCTCAAGAGACCCAGTACTTC
j_call: TRBJ2-5
d_call: .
v_call: TRBV2
clone_size: .

cdr3_aa: CASSLGQFYEQYF
cdr3_nt: TGCGCCAGCAGCTTGGGACAGTTCTACGAGCAGTACTTC
j_call: TRBJ2-7
d_call: .
v_call: TRBV5-1
clone_size: .

cdr3_aa: CATSRDVSGTRAFF
cdr3_nt: TGTGCCACCAGCAGAGATGTATCCGGGACAAGGGCTTTCTTT
j_call: TRBJ1-1
d_call: .
v_call: TRBV15
clone_size: .

cdr3_aa: CASSATGGNTEAFF
cdr3_nt: TGTGCCAGCAGTGCGACAGGGGGGAACACTGAAGCTTTCTTT
j_call: TRBJ1-1
d_call: TRBD1
v_call: TRBV28
clone_size: once

cdr3_aa: CASSSRDSLDGYTF
cdr3_nt: TGTGCCAGCAGTTCACGGGACAGTTTAGATGGCTACACCTTC
j_call: TRBJ1-2
d_call: TRBD1
v_call: TRBV27
clone_size: .

cdr3_aa: CASSHGDRVNEKLFF
cdr3_nt: TGTGCCAGCAGTCATGGGGACAGGGTTAATGAAAAACTGTTTTTT
j_call: TRBJ1-4
d_call: TRBD1
v_call: TRBV14
clone_size: .

cdr3_aa: CAISESTRGYEQFF
cdr3_nt: TGTGCCATCAGTGAGTCGACTCGAGGTTATGAGCAGTTCTTC
j_call: TRBJ2-1
d_call: .
v_call: TRBV10-3
clone_size: .

cdr3_aa: CASSQDQNTGINQPQHF
cdr3_nt: TGCGCCAGCAGCCAAGATCAAAATACCGGGATCAATCAGCCCCAGCATTTT
j_call: TRBJ1-5
d_call: .
v_call: TRBV4-1
clone_size: .

cdr3_aa: CASSSRPGQGASKNF
cdr3_nt: TGTGCCAGCAGCTCCCGGCCGGGACAGGGGGCTTCCAAGAACTTC
j_call: TRBJ2-7
d_call: TRBD1
v_call: TRBV7-8
clone_size: .

cdr3_aa: CASSLYLDRGETQYF
cdr3_nt: TGCGCCAGCAGCTTATATTTGGACAGAGGTGAGACCCAGTACTTC
j_call: TRBJ2-5
d_call: .
v_call: TRBV5-1
clone_size: once

cdr3_aa: CSVADLNQPQHF
cdr3_nt: TGCAGCGTTGCGGACTTAAATCAGCCCCAGCATTTT
j_call: TRBJ1-5
d_call: .
v_call: TRBV29-1
clone_size: once

cdr3_aa: CASPGAGEGGGYTF
cdr3_nt: TGTGCCAGCCCGGGGGCGGGGGAAGGGGGAGGCTACACCTTC
j_call: TRBJ1-2
d_call: .
v_call: TRBV28
clone_size: .

cdr3_aa: CASRPGTDNQPQHF
cdr3_nt: TGTGCCAGCAGGCCCGGGACAGATAATCAGCCCCAGCATTTT
j_call: TRBJ1-5
d_call: TRBD1
v_call: TRBV27
clone_size: .

cdr3_aa: CAGRWLGQALSYEQYF
cdr3_nt: TGCGCCGGACGTTGGTTGGGACAGGCTTTATCCTACGAGCAGTACTTC
j_call: TRBJ2-7
d_call: TRBD1
v_call: TRBV10-1
clone_size: .

cdr3_aa: CASRRTAYFYGYTF
cdr3_nt: TGTGCCAGCCGGAGGACAGCTTACTTCTATGGCTACACCTTC
j_call: TRBJ1-2
d_call: .
v_call: TRBV6-5
clone_size: .

cdr3_aa: CASSPLGQGQETQYF
cdr3_nt: TGTGCCAGCAGCCCCCTTGGACAGGGGCAAGAGACCCAGTACTTC
j_call: TRBJ2-5
d_call: TRBD1
v_call: TRBV28
clone_size: .

cdr3_aa: CASSESGRGNTIYF
cdr3_nt: TGCGCCAGCAGTGAGTCGGGGAGGGGAAACACCATATATTTT
j_call: TRBJ1-3
d_call: .
v_call: TRBV10-2
clone_size: .

cdr3_aa: CASSPTAGEIYGYTF
cdr3_nt: TGTGCCAGCTCACCTACGGCAGGGGAGATCTATGGCTACACCTTC
j_call: TRBJ1-2
d_call: .
v_call: TRBV18
clone_size: .

cdr3_aa: CASSSGGRQNPKNIQYF
cdr3_nt: TGCGCCAGCAGCTCTGGGGGGAGACAAAACCCCAAAAACATTCAGTACTTC
j_call: TRBJ2-4
d_call: .
v_call: TRBV5-1
clone_size: .

cdr3_aa: CAISGTGDNQPQHF
cdr3_nt: TGTGCCATCAGTGGGACAGGGGACAATCAGCCCCAGCATTTT
j_call: TRBJ1-5
d_call: TRBD1
v_call: TRBV10-3
clone_size: .

cdr3_aa: CASSPRVRGNTGELFF
cdr3_nt: TGTGCCAGCAGCCCTAGGGTGCGGGGGAACACCGGGGAGCTGTTTTTT
j_call: TRBJ2-2
d_call: .
v_call: TRBV3-1/TRBV3-2
clone_size: .

cdr3_aa: CASSIGTAMNTEAFF
cdr3_nt: TGTGCCAGCAGCATCGGGACAGCGATGAACACTGAAGCTTTCTTT
j_call: TRBJ1-1
d_call: TRBD1
v_call: TRBV7-3
clone_size: .

cdr3_aa: CASSQGRGISYEQYF
cdr3_nt: TGTGCCAGCAGCCAAGGGCGGGGAATCTCCTACGAGCAGTACTTC
j_call: TRBJ2-7
d_call: .
v_call: TRBV3-1/TRBV3-2
clone_size: .

cdr3_aa: CASRSGTSGGETQYF
cdr3_nt: TGTGCCAGCAGATCCGGGACTAGCGGGGGGGAGACCCAGTACTTC
j_call: TRBJ2-5
d_call: TRBD2
v_call: TRBV2
clone_size: .

cdr3_aa: CASSQDSGGRRKDTQYF
cdr3_nt: TGTGCCAGCAGCCAAGATAGCGGGGGCCGTCGTAAAGATACGCAGTATTTT
j_call: TRBJ2-3
d_call: TRBD2
v_call: TRBV14
clone_size: .

cdr3_aa: CASSLMSRVNYEQYF
cdr3_nt: TGTGCCAGCAGCTTGATGTCCAGGGTAAACTACGAGCAGTACTTC
j_call: TRBJ2-7
d_call: .
v_call: TRBV7-3
clone_size: .

cdr3_aa: CASSQSTGGRSYEQYF
cdr3_nt: TGTGCCAGCAGCCAATCGACCGGCGGTCGCTCCTACGAGCAGTACTTC
j_call: TRBJ2-7
d_call: .
v_call: TRBV7-9
clone_size: .

cdr3_aa: CASSRFGTSNTEAFF
cdr3_nt: TGTGCCAGTAGTAGATTTGGCACATCGAACACTGAAGCTTTCTTT
j_call: TRBJ1-1
d_call: .
v_call: TRBV19
clone_size: once

cdr3_aa: CASSLVGAVGYTF
cdr3_nt: TGTGCCAGCAGCTTGGTGGGGGCGGTTGGCTACACCTTC
j_call: TRBJ1-2
d_call: .
v_call: TRBV5-8
clone_size: .

cdr3_aa: CSASSGALLEQYF
cdr3_nt: TGCAGTGCTAGTAGCGGGGCCCTGTTGGAGCAGTACTTC
j_call: TRBJ2-7
d_call: TRBD2
v_call: TRBV20-1
clone_size: .

cdr3_aa: CASNQGGGRNEQFF
cdr3_nt: TGTGCCAGCAACCAGGGCGGGGGGCGTAATGAGCAGTTCTTC
j_call: TRBJ2-1
d_call: TRBD2
v_call: TRBV28
clone_size: .

cdr3_aa: CASSLGIGGAVSEAYGYTF
cdr3_nt: TGTGCCAGCAGCTTAGGGATCGGGGGGGCGGTCTCGGAAGCCTATGGCTACACCTTC
j_call: TRBJ1-2
d_call: .
v_call: TRBV7-9
clone_size: .

cdr3_aa: CASNPQGLLRADTQYF
cdr3_nt: TGTGCCAGCAACCCCCAGGGACTCCTAAGGGCAGATACGCAGTATTTT
j_call: TRBJ2-3
d_call: .
v_call: TRBV7-2
clone_size: .

cdr3_aa: CASSPSPNQPQHF
cdr3_nt: TGTGCCAGCAGTCCTTCCCCCAATCAGCCCCAGCATTTT
j_call: TRBJ1-5
d_call: .
v_call: TRBV5-8
clone_size: .

cdr3_aa: CASSPSTDTQYF
cdr3_nt: TGTGCCAGCTCACCGTCAACAGATACGCAGTATTTT
j_call: TRBJ2-3
d_call: .
v_call: TRBV18
clone_size: .

cdr3_aa: CASSAQGNTEAFF
cdr3_nt: TGTGCCAGCAGTGCACAGGGGAACACTGAAGCTTTCTTT
j_call: TRBJ1-1
d_call: .
v_call: TRBV2
clone_size: .

cdr3_aa: CASRDQGGNSPLHF
cdr3_nt: TGCGCCAGCAGAGACCAGGGAGGAAATTCACCCCTCCACTTT
j_call: TRBJ1-6
d_call: .
v_call: TRBV5-1
clone_size: .

cdr3_aa: CASSLLGAHYGYTF
cdr3_nt: TGTGCCAGCAGCTTGCTGGGGGCTCACTATGGCTACACCTTC
j_call: TRBJ1-2
d_call: .
v_call: TRBV5-8
clone_size: .

cdr3_aa: CASSARTGSSYEQYF
cdr3_nt: TGCGCCAGCAGCGCCCGGACAGGGAGCTCCTACGAGCAGTACTTC
j_call: TRBJ2-7
d_call: TRBD1
v_call: TRBV5-1
clone_size: .

cdr3_aa: CASTAQPGTGERTGELFF
cdr3_nt: TGCGCCAGCACCGCGCAACCCGGGACAGGGGAGAGAACCGGGGAGCTGTTTTTT
j_call: TRBJ2-2
d_call: TRBD1
v_call: TRBV5-1
clone_size: .